This T cell receptor beta chain originates from a study of CD8+ T cells in alopecia areata. At the level of the study: Treated patients took oral tofacitinib at 5 to 10 mg twice daily. Patients remained on tofacitinib for 6 to 18 months and then went 6 months without it. Affected scalp percentage determined the severity score of treated patients.

Treatment indicated: oral pan-JAK inhibitor, 5-10 mg twice daily. Patients with alopecia areata provided lesional scalp punch biopsies as well as peripheral blood. RNA extraction was followed by reverse transcription into cDNA, which acted as the sequencing template. This table comes from immunoSEQ multiplex PCR, and its TCRdb copy is limited to in-frame clones, with some not included. The sample lists 170,000 or so clones, around 60% occurring once. The CDR3 length is 11 residues. The J segment lost 3 bases and the V segment lost 5 bases, leaving 1 base of the junction unmatched. Looked up from germline, CDR1 is SQVTM and CDR2 is ANQGSEA.

Sequencing used CD8+ T cells sorted from blood, obtained at week 24, from a patient treated with tofacitinib. This chain uses TRBV29-1 with TRBJ2-7; 7 bases agree with TRBD2. The TCR sequence derives from a human donor with alopecia areata. In nucleotides, the CDR3 is TGCAGCGTTCCGGGGGGCTACGAGCAGTACTTC. This translates into CSVPGGYEQYF.